Described below is a single T cell receptor (beta chain) sequence and its context. The CDR3 consists of 14 residues. Germline V gene sequence: CDR1 SNHLY, CDR2 FYNNEI. Trimming stripped 5 bases from V and 0 bases from J, with 7 bases between. The data are from a study of blood T cell repertoires in COVID-19. Sequenced by immunoSEQ multiplex PCR; TCRdb stores in-frame clones only, minus some. Here the sample spans about 250,000 clones, roughly 80% being singletons. The V call is TRBV2, the J call TRBJ1-4; the D is unclear. The receptor's source is a man of 80 years or more with acute or convalescent COVID-19. Sequenced sample: peripheral blood. The CDR3 reads CASSLYSTNEKLFF. The CDR3 nucleotides are TGTGCCAGCAGTTTATATTCAACTAATGAAAAACTGTTTTTT.